The clone carrying this TCR beta chain was detected many times. No antigen is known for it. The sample is drawn from a study of regulatory T cells in long-lasting Graves disease. Overall study findings and caveats: Examination was confined to peripheral blood, excluding thyroid tissue.

The CDR3 totals 14 residues. The ends were cut back, 5 bases at V and 3 bases at J, with 12 bases in the middle. The germline V gene has CDR1 SGHTA and CDR2 FQGNSA. Time point here: newly diagnosed GD, antithyroid drugs for less than 3 months. TCR sequences were obtained from RNA taken from PBMCs. Construction of the TCR beta libraries employed iRepertoire HTBI primers in conjunction with Arm-PCR of CDR3 regions. TCRdb re-analysed the multiplex PCR reads in MiXCR, keeping a single row per CDR3 protein. The data hold 540,000 or so distinct CDR3 sequences, with roughly 14% observed a single time. The data were also submitted as part of a second study, on T cells in Graves' hyperthyroidism and ophthalmopathy. As that report states: Ophthalmopathy stood apart from stable hyperthyroidism in a 13 V-J model.

The rearrangement joins TRBV7-2 to TRBJ2-3; weak D call: TRBD2 (5 bases). The origin of this receptor is a young man with Graves disease. The sequencing here drew on peripheral blood mononuclear cells (PBMCs), taken at new diagnosis, from a patient treated with antithyroid drugs. The CDR3 is CASSPDLITDTQYF. CDR3 DNA sequence: TGTGCCAGCAGCCCGGACTTAATAACAGATACGCAGTATTTT.